This T cell receptor (beta chain) was found in a study of vaccination effects on CD4 cells after COVID-19. Sequencing was performed with immunoSEQ multiplex PCR; in TCRdb, only in-frame clones are kept and a portion is missing. The table includes about 79,000 clones, roughly four fifths detected once. Within the ViraFEST assay, antigen-specific CD4+ T cells underwent expansion with viral peptide pools prior to sequencing. The authors isolated CD4+ T cells after roughly 10 days of culture. Previously uninfected by SARS-CoV-2, the vaccine recipients also showed negative nucleocapsid antibodies. PBMC were cultured at a few million per well with about 10 IU/ml IL-2 and about 9.2 ug/ml peptides. General study results and limits: Marked contraction was observed in infection-induced and vaccine-induced clones late after vaccination.

On this clone itself: The target antigen is unknown.

CDR3 length: 14 amino acids. V gave up 5 bases and J gave up 8 bases; unmatched junction bases: 8. The germline V gene has CDR1 SGHTA and CDR2 FQGNSA. This rearrangement joins TRBV7-2 to TRBJ1-2; TRBD1 matches at 10 bases. This TCR was recovered from a human donor who received a COVID-19 vaccine. Sequences were derived from CD4+ T cells from PBMCs cultured with HCoV-229E spike peptides, sampled before COVID-19 vaccination. CDR3: CASSASGTGVGYTF. As DNA, the CDR3 is TGTGCCAGCAGCGCTTCCGGGACAGGGGTAGGCTACACCTTC.